A selection of T cell receptor beta chains follows, all from one sample in a study of shared clonotypes between healthy human individuals. Sequenced by immunoSEQ multiplex PCR; TCRdb stores in-frame clones only, minus some. This repertoire shows 2 million to 2.5 million clones, about 94% found once; its top ten account for roughly 0.13%. Material: naive CD4+ T cells sorted from blood. The source is a man between 18 and 35 years old in good health. Both conserved end residues are part of each CDR3. A D gene is named only where the DNA matches it firmly.

TRBV5-4 TRBD2 CASSPGVAGTYNEQFF
TRBV10-3 TRBD1 CAISMDRGNYGYTF
TRBV10-3 TRBD1 CAISPDRAETQYF
TRBV23-1 . CASRTGPGSPLHF
TRBV27 TRBD2 CASSSGGVGEQFF
TRBV6-6 . CASSDRRSNTGELFF
TRBV12-5 . CASGSLPKGTLGGSPLHF
TRBV10-3 . CAIYPGPSGANVLTF
TRBV30 . CAWSVRVGDTEAFF
TRBV5-1 . CASSLGVGQETQYF
TRBV6-1 TRBD1 CASSIQGSDIGEAFF
TRBV5-1 TRBD2 CASRSGLEGETQYF
TRBV4-1 . CASSQPGGGSLDTQYF
TRBV11-2 . CASSPQGIHEQFF
TRBV18 . CASSSGGQETQYF
TRBV6-6 TRBD1 CASSWGQKREAFF
TRBV6-5 . CASSYGAEWPQHF
TRBV4-1 . CASSQSSTGHSYEQYF
TRBV6-5 . CASNYRGANTGELFF
TRBV11-2 . CASSTDSVSPQHF
TRBV18 . CASSVGQGTGELFF
TRBV7-9 . CASSLEASGGHGYTF
TRBV7-9 . CASSLSAGERADTQYF
TRBV28 . CASSLWASGTDTQYF
TRBV11-2 . CASSLSGNTIYF
TRBV5-4 . CASSFSSGANVLTF
TRBV5-1 TRBD2 CASSRGLAGVQETQYF
TRBV7-9 TRBD1 CASSPGTGVRDSPLHF